This TCR beta chain was sequenced during a study of response to subunit inactivated influenza vaccine (dated by TCRdb to the late 2010s). Regarding the complete study: Deep quantitative profiling of the T cell receptor repertoire was used in the study to follow responses to a trivalent subunit inactivated influenza vaccine.

As for this clonotype: The antigen this receptor binds is unknown. No much larger clonotype is one base removed from it; base qualities were not supplied.

Here is what the overall study found, with its caveats: According to the authors, only a limited number of new T cells may be recruited by each seasonal influenza vaccination.

Library construction relied on RT-PCR. The run used an Illumina HiSeq 2500. The public reads were reprocessed in TCRdb via fastp at Q25 and MiXCR, keeping in-frame beta chains. When rows share a CDR3 protein, they turn into one entry using the most common DNA and genes. In this sample the table shows a few hundred thousand distinct CDR3 sequences, approximately 15% of which occur a single time. The ten top clones hold roughly 10% of the sample. The germline V gene sets CDR1 to MNHEY and CDR2 to SVGEGT. Including cysteine and phenylalanine, the CDR3 has 13 amino acids. Just CDR3 DNA is preserved here, 39 bases in frame from base 1. V and J are truncated by 1 base and 6 bases respectively, leaving an intervening sequence of 6 bases.

The sequencing used PBMCs from blood, collected approximately 12 days after vaccination. The rearrangement joined TRBV6-2 or TRBV6-3 to TRBJ2-2; the D gene lacks a confident call. The origin of this receptor is a man aged 50-60 years who received an inactivated influenza vaccine. Donor details come from another sample of the same person, matched by shared clones. The CDR3 region has the sequence CASSYLGAGELFF. The DNA is as follows: TGTGCCAGCAGTTACTTAGGTGCCGGGGAGCTGTTTTTT.